This section outlines one T cell receptor beta chain sequence together with its context. Antigen specificity is unknown. V lost 4 bases, J lost 6 bases, and 22 bases lay in between. Germline V gene sequence: CDR1 MGHRA, CDR2 YSYEKL. The CDR3 consists of 17 residues. Here immunoSEQ multiplex PCR was the method, and the copy in TCRdb shows in-frame clones only, minus some. The sample carries around 140,000 clones, roughly 92% recorded once. This record comes from a study of T cell responses to AZD1222 COVID-19 vaccine. Study-wide results and limits: Clonal diversity was possibly underestimated, and the donors were mostly white British, with more females. Baseline seropositives among AZD1222 recipients totaled only five to seven.

This TCR was sampled from an adult in good health. Sequencing used peripheral blood, obtained on day 0 of AZD1222 vaccination. The V and J genes are TRBV4-1 and TRBJ2-1; D may correspond to TRBD1 or TRBD2 (6 bases each). CDR3 nucleotide sequence: TGCGCCAGCAGCCGCCCCTTGGGGGCTAGCGAGTTCAATGAGCAGTTCTTC. Amino acids: CASSRPLGASEFNEQFF.